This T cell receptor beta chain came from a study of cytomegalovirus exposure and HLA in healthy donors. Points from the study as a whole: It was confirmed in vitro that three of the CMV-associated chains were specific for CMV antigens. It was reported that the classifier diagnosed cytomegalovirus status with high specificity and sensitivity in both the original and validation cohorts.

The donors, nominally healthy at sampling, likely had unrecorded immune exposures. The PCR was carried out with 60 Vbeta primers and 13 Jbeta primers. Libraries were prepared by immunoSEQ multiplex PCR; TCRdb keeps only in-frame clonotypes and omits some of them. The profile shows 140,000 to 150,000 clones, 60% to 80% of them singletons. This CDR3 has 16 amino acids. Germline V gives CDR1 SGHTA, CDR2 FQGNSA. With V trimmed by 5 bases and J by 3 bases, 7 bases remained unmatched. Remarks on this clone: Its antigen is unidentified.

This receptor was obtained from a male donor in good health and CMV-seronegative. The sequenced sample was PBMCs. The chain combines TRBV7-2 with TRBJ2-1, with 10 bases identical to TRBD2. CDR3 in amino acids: CASSKVAGGFYNEQFF. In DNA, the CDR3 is TGTGCCAGCAGCAAAGTAGCGGGAGGTTTCTACAATGAGCAGTTCTTC.